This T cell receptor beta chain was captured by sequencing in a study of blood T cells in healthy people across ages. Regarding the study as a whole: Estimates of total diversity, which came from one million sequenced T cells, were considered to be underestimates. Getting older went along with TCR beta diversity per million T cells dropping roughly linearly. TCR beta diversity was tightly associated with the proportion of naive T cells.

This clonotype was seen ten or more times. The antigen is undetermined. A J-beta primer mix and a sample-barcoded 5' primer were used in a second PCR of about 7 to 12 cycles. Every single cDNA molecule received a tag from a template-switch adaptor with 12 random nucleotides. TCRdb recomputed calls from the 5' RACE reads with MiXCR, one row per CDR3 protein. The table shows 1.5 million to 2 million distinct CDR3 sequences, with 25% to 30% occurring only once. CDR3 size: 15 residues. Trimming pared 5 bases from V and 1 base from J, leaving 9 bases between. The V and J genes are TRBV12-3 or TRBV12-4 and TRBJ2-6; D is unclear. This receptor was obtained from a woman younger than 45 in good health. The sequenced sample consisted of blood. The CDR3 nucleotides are TGTGCCAGCAGTGTCAGGTATTCTGGGGCCAACGTCCTGACTTTC. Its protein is CASSVRYSGANVLTF.